These T cell receptor beta chains were read from a single sample in a study of blood T cell repertoires in COVID-19. Sequencing was performed with immunoSEQ multiplex PCR; in TCRdb, only in-frame clones are kept and a portion is missing. The table shows roughly 100,000 clones, with 75% to 90% occurring only once. Sequencing was performed on peripheral blood. These receptors originate from a woman of 80 years or more with acute or convalescent COVID-19. CDR3s include the opening cysteine and the closing phenylalanine or tryptophan. A D gene is named only where the DNA matches it firmly. Size values are once, few and many counts, or a class for expanded clones, and some rows have none.

>NA|TRBJ1-2|NA|TRBV10-3
TGTGCCATCAGTGAAGGAGGGGTTTATGGCTACACCTTC
CAISEGGVYGYTF
>TRBD1|TRBJ1-4|few|TRBV6-1
TGTGCCAGCAGTGATCCGGCAGGGGGCTACGCGAGGGAAAAACTGTTTTTT
CASSDPAGGYAREKLFF
>NA|TRBJ2-7|NA|TRBV11-3
TGTGCCAGCAGCTTAGGTGGGGGCGCGGGCGAGCAGTACTTC
CASSLGGGAGEQYF
>TRBD1|TRBJ1-1|few|TRBV19
TGTGCCTGTTCGGACAGGGGGCGAAGGGCTGAAGCTTTCTTT
CACSDRGRRAEAFF
>NA|TRBJ1-3|NA|TRBV2
TGTGCCAGCAGTGATAGGTCCAGGTTCTCTGGAAACACCATATATTTT
CASSDRSRFSGNTIYF
>NA|TRBJ2-2|NA|TRBV5-1
TGCGCCAGCAGACCGACAATCGCCGGGGAGCTGTTTTTT
CASRPTIAGELFF
>TRBD2|TRBJ2-7|once|TRBV2
TGTGCCAGCAGAGAGGTACTAGCGGGTAGGGAGCAGTACTTC
CASREVLAGREQYF
>TRBD1|TRBJ2-7|NA|TRBV6-6
TGTGCCAGCAGCCCTTCGGGACAGGGGTGGAAGCAGTACTTC
CASSPSGQGWKQYF
>TRBD1|TRBJ1-1|NA|TRBV9
TGTGCCAGCAGCGTTGGGACAGCGCGCACTGAAGCTTTCTTT
CASSVGTARTEAFF
>NA|TRBJ2-5|NA|TRBV7-9
TGTGCCAGCAGCTTAGCCGGAGCGGAGACCCAGTACTTC
CASSLAGAETQYF
>TRBD1|TRBJ1-3|NA|TRBV6-5
TGTGCCAGCAGCTTCCAGGGGGCCCAGGGGAACACCATATATTTT
CASSFQGAQGNTIYF
>TRBD1|TRBJ1-3|NA|TRBV19
TGTGCCAGTATCGGACAGGGCTCTGGAAACACCATATATTTT
CASIGQGSGNTIYF
>TRBD1|TRBJ2-7|once|TRBV12-3/TRBV12-4
TGTGCCAGCAGTTTGACAGGGGGCGAGCAGTACTTC
CASSLTGGEQYF
>NA|TRBJ2-3|NA|TRBV18
TGTGCCAGCTCACCATGGCGCACAGATACGCAGTATTTT
CASSPWRTDTQYF
>NA|TRBJ2-3|NA|TRBV7-7
TGTGCTAGCAGCGTAGGGGGGACATTCTCAGATACGCAGTATTTT
CASSVGGTFSDTQYF
>NA|TRBJ1-6|NA|TRBV5-5
TGTGCCTCGGACAGCTCCTATAATTCACCCCTCCACTTT
CASDSSYNSPLHF
>NA|TRBJ2-1|NA|TRBV7-3
TGTGCCAGCAGCTTAGGGAGAGAAAATGAGCAGTTCTTC
CASSLGRENEQFF
>TRBD1|TRBJ1-2|NA|TRBV5-1
TGCGCCAGCGCCCCGTTGGAGCAGGGGGCTGGTGGCTACACCTTC
CASAPLEQGAGGYTF
>NA|TRBJ2-7|NA|TRBV27
TGTGCCAGCAGTTTAGGAGAAACCTACGAGCAGTACTTC
CASSLGETYEQYF
>TRBD1|TRBJ1-5|NA|TRBV19
TGTGCCAGTAGTATGCGGGGACAGGGGAGCAATCAGCCCCAGCATTTT
CASSMRGQGSNQPQHF
>NA|TRBJ1-5|NA|TRBV28
TGTGCCAGCAGTTCCCGGGAAACCCAGCATTTT
CASSSRETQHF
>NA|TRBJ2-2|NA|TRBV6-5
TGTGCCAGCGGGGAGTGGAGGGGGGAGCTGTTTTTT
CASGEWRGELFF
>NA|TRBJ1-1|NA|TRBV5-8
TGTGCCAGCAGCCTGGCGGGGAACAGGAACACTGAAGCTTTCTTT
CASSLAGNRNTEAFF
>NA|TRBJ2-7|NA|TRBV27
TGTGCCAGCAGTTCCTCGGACAGCTACGAGCAGTACTTC
CASSSSDSYEQYF
>NA|TRBJ2-2|NA|TRBV10-2
TGCGCCAGCAGTGAAGACCTCCGGGGAGCCGGGGAGCTGTTTTTT
CASSEDLRGAGELFF
>TRBD1|TRBJ2-7|once|TRBV6-1
TGTGCCAGCAGTGATCGGGGACAGGGGTCCCCAAACGAGCAGTACTTC
CASSDRGQGSPNEQYF
>TRBD1|TRBJ2-2|once|TRBV24-1
TGTGCCACCAGTGATCCGCGACAGGGTGTTACCGGGGAGCTGTTTTTT
CATSDPRQGVTGELFF
>NA|TRBJ1-6|once|TRBV7-9
TGTGCCAGCAGCCTCCGGGAAGGTAATTCACCCCTCCACTTT
CASSLREGNSPLHF
>NA|TRBJ1-1|few|TRBV24-1
TGTGCCACCAGTGTCTCGCCGAACGGGGACACTGAAGCTTTCTTT
CATSVSPNGDTEAFF
>NA|TRBJ2-2|NA|TRBV5-4
TGTGCCAGCAGCTTGGGCCTAGCAGCCGGGGAGCTGTTTTTT
CASSLGLAAGELFF
>NA|TRBJ2-3|NA|TRBV28
TGTGCCAGCAGTTTATTCGTAGAGAGGACAGAGGGCATTGATACGCAGTATTTT
CASSLFVERTEGIDTQYF
>TRBD1|TRBJ1-2|NA|TRBV5-4
TGTGCCAGCAGCTTTCCCGGGACAGGGTATGGCTACACCTTC
CASSFPGTGYGYTF
>NA|TRBJ2-3|few|TRBV10-3
TGTGCCATCAGTCCACGGACAAGCGACACAGATACGCAGTATTTT
CAISPRTSDTDTQYF
>TRBD2|TRBJ2-1|once|TRBV9
TGTGCCAGCAGCGTAGCGGGGGGTTCCTACAATGAGCAGTTCTTC
CASSVAGGSYNEQFF
>TRBD1|TRBJ2-1|NA|TRBV3-1/TRBV3-2
TGTGCCAGCAGCCCTACAGGGGGCAATGAGCAGTTCTTC
CASSPTGGNEQFF
>TRBD1|TRBJ2-7|NA|TRBV5-4
TGTGCCAGCAGCTCCCGGGACAGCTCCTACGAGCAGTACTTC
CASSSRDSSYEQYF
>TRBD1|TRBJ1-6|NA|TRBV3-1/TRBV3-2
TGTGCCAGCAGCCAAGGGGGACAGGGAAGTTCACCCCTCCACTTT
CASSQGGQGSSPLHF
>TRBD2|TRBJ2-1|NA|TRBV11-2
TGTGCCAGCAGCTTATGGACTAGCGGGGGGTCCTACAATGAGCAGTTCTTC
CASSLWTSGGSYNEQFF
>TRBD2|TRBJ2-1|NA|TRBV9
TGTGCCAGCAGCGTGAGGGTGGGGACTAGCGGGGCCTACAATGAGCAGTTCTTC
CASSVRVGTSGAYNEQFF
>NA|TRBJ1-1|NA|TRBV11-2
TGTGCCAGCAGCTTAGATTGGGCTCAGATGAACACTGAAGCTTTCTTT
CASSLDWAQMNTEAFF
>NA|TRBJ2-2|NA|TRBV5-1
TGCGCCAGCAGCTTGGAGGCCGGGTTGGCGAACACCGGGGAGCTGTTTTTT
CASSLEAGLANTGELFF
>NA|TRBJ1-5|NA|TRBV2
TGTGCCAGCAGTGAAGTGGGCCACAATCAGCCCCAGCATTTT
CASSEVGHNQPQHF
>TRBD1|TRBJ2-2|NA|TRBV19
TGTGCCAGTAGTATGCGGGACAGGGGAACCGGGGAGCTGTTTTTT
CASSMRDRGTGELFF
>TRBD1|TRBJ1-5|NA|TRBV19
TGTGCCAGTAGTATTAGCAGGGGGCGTGAGCCCCAGCATTTT
CASSISRGREPQHF
>NA|TRBJ1-4|few|TRBV6-5
TGTGCCAGCACCACCTTCGGCGGGAATGAAAAACTGTTTTTT
CASTTFGGNEKLFF
>NA|TRBJ1-5|NA|TRBV6-5
TGTGCCGGGCGGGGAACGGGAAATCAGCCCCAGCATTTT
CAGRGTGNQPQHF
>NA|TRBJ2-2|few|TRBV2
TGTGCCAGCACCCTTGAGAGGCGGGGGAACACCGGGGAGCTGTTTTTT
CASTLERRGNTGELFF
>TRBD2|TRBJ2-1|once|TRBV20-1
TGCAGTGCTACTAGCGGGGTGGAGCAGTTCTTC
CSATSGVEQFF
>TRBD1|TRBJ2-1|NA|TRBV5-1
TGCGCCAGCAGCACGGGACAGGCGAGCTCCTACAATGAGCAGTTCTTC
CASSTGQASSYNEQFF
>TRBD1|TRBJ1-4|NA|TRBV14
TGTGCCAGCAGCCAAGATGGGCATGACAGGGGTAGCCGAAAACTGTTTTTT
CASSQDGHDRGSRKLFF